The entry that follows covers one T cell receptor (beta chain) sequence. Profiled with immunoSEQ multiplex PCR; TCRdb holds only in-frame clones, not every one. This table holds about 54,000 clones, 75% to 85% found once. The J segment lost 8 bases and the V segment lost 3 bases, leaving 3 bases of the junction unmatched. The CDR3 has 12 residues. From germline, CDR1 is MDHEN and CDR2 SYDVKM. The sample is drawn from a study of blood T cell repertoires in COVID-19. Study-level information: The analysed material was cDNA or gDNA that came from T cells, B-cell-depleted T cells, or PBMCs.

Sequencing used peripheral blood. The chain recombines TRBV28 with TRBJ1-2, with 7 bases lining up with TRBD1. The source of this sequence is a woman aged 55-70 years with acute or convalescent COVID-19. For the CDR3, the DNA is TGTGCCAGCAGTTTCCGAGGGGGCGGCTACACCTTC. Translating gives CASSFRGGGYTF.